This T cell receptor beta chain comes out of a study of T cell repertoires in cytomegalovirus infection. Study-wide context: CMV infection together with matching HLA type was indicated by public TCR beta signatures.

Study-wide results and caveats: Cumulative public TCR beta family frequency identified CMV carriers with the relevant HLA. Ex vivo responses were dominated by HLA-C-restricted CMV-specific TCR beta clonotypes.

Concerning this clonotype: Its antigen is not identified.

This CDR3 is 15 amino acids long. The germline V gene has CDR1 MDHEN and CDR2 SYDVKM. The V and J ends lost 2 bases and 1 base respectively, with 8 bases between them. TCRdb itself ran the reads through MiXCR, one entry per CDR3 protein. The sample has 150,000 to 200,000 distinct CDR3 sequences; less than 9.5% are singletons. The gene calls are TRBV28 and TRBJ2-2; D call uncertain. This TCR was recovered from a human donor in good health (CMV status not recorded). Some clones in this sample may be carry-over from other donors' samples. Sequencing was done on a sample of PBMCs. CDR3 nucleotides: TGTGCCAGCAGTTTAGGGCTCAGGAACACCGGGGAGCTGTTTTTT. Translating it yields CASSLGLRNTGELFF.